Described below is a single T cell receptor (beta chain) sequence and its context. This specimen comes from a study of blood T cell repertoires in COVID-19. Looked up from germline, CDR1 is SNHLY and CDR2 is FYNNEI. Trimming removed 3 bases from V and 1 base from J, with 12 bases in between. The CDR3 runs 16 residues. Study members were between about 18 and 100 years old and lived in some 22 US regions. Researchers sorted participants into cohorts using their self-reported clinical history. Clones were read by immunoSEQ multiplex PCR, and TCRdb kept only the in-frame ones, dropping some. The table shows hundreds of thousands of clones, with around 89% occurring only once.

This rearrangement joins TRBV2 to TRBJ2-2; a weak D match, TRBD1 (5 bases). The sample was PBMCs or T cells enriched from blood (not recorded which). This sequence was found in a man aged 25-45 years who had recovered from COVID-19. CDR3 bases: TGTGCCAGCAGTGAGTCCCCAACAGGGAACACCGGGGAGCTGTTTTTT. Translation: CASSESPTGNTGELFF.